This TCR beta chain emerged from a study of T cell changes during pregnancy in multiple sclerosis (dated by TCRdb to between 2018 and 2020). About the full investigation: The study looked at changes in the T cell repertoire across pregnancy in women with multiple sclerosis.

The method behind the library was the immunoSEQ multiplex PCR assay. As stored in TCRdb, this immuneACCESS dataset retains in-frame rearrangements with V and J assigned. A fraction of the clones does not appear; measured against another copy, unresolved V genes explain less than half of the discrepancy, and the remainder lacks a known reason. The sample table records about 59,000 clones; more than 85% of these occur just once. The ten largest clones capture approximately 2.5% of the sample. The germline V gene gives CDR1 as MNHNS and CDR2 as SASEGT. The CDR3 contains 18 residues, cysteine and phenylalanine counted. The sequence is cut down to CDR3 DNA, 54 bases in frame from base 1. V loses 0 bases at its end and J loses 3 bases; junction bases beyond the gene matches: 14. Concerning this clone itself: Which antigen it targets is not known. The record has no base qualities; no much larger clone is one base away.

Sequenced here: CD8+ T cells from peripheral blood mononuclear cells, sampled in the third trimester of pregnancy. The TCR originated in a female donor with multiple sclerosis, enrolled in a pregnancy study. Rearrangement joined TRBV6-1 to TRBJ2-7, and 7 bases in between align with TRBD1. The CDR3 region has the sequence CASSEAHLPGTAHYEQYF. Here is the DNA: TGTGCCAGCAGTGAAGCGCATTTGCCGGGGACAGCCCACTACGAGCAGTACTTC.